Described below is a single T cell receptor (beta chain) sequence and its context. The clone's antigen remains unknown. No much larger clone is present one base from it, and per-base qualities are unavailable. This record belongs to a study of T cell changes during pregnancy in multiple sclerosis (dated by TCRdb to about 2019). About the full investigation: The study examined how the T cell repertoire changed over the course of pregnancy in women with multiple sclerosis.

Libraries were made using the immunoSEQ multiplex PCR assay. The clones in this table, taken by TCRdb from immuneACCESS, are in-frame only. Not every clone is retained; where verified, under half of the shortfall comes from an unresolved V gene, and the cause of the rest is unknown. In all, the sample holds tens of thousands of clones, and around 90% of those were seen once. The top ten clones comprise 0.65% to 0.9% of the sample. The CDR3 runs 16 amino acids, cysteine and phenylalanine included. Only the CDR3 part of the read is kept: 48 bases, read in frame from the first base. According to the germline V gene, CDR1 reads ENHRY and CDR2 reads SYGVKD. After removal of 7 bases from V and 4 bases from J, the junction retains 11 bases not matched to a gene.

The sequence joins TRBV10-3 to TRBJ2-1; 9 middle bases align to TRBD2. Sequenced material: CD4+ T cells from peripheral blood mononuclear cells, taken before pregnancy. This clonotype was obtained from a female donor with multiple sclerosis, enrolled in a pregnancy study. The CDR3 reads CAIKTKGLAEYNEQFF. The DNA sequence is given as TGTGCCATCAAGACGAAGGGACTAGCCGAATACAATGAGCAGTTCTTC.